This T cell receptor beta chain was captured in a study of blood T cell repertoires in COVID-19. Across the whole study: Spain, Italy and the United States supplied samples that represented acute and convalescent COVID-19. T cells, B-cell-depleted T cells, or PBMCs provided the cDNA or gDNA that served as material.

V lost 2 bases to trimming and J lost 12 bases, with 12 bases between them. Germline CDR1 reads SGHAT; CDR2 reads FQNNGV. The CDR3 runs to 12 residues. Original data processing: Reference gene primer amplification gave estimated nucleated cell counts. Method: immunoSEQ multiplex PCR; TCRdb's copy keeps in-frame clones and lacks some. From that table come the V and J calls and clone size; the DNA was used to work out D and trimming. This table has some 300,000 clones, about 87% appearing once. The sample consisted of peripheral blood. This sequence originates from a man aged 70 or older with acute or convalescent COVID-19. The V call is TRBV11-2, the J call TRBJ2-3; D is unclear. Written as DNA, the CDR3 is TGTGCCAGCAGCTTACCCTCTTCAGTCCAGTATTTT. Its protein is CASSLPSSVQYF.